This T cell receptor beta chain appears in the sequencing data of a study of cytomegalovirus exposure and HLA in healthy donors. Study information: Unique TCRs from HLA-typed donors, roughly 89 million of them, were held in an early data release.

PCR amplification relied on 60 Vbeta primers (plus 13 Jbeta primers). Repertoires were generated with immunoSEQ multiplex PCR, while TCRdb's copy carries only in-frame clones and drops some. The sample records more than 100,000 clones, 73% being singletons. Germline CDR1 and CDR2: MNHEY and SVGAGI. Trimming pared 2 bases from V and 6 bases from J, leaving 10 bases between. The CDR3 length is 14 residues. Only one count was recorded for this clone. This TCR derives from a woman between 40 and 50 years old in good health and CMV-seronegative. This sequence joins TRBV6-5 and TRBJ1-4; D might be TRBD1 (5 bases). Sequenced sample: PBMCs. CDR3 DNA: TGTGCCAGCAGTTACCGACAGCCTGATGAAAAACTGTTTTTT. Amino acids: CASSYRQPDEKLFF.